This TCR beta chain was captured in a study of post-analysis software for immune sequencing data. The wider study: The disease courses covered relapsing-remitting, secondary progressive and progressive-relapsing multiple sclerosis.

Findings and limits, study-wide: Five TRBV segments, including TRBV5-6, TRBV5-1 and TRBV20-1, were more frequent in patients than controls.

Per the germline V gene, CDR1 is SEHNR and CDR2 is FQNEAQ (reference sequence). This CDR3 region has 14 residues. This clonotype has more than one count but fewer than ten. As yet, its antigen is unknown. Compared with germline, one end of the junction differs, possibly owing to a read error. The TCR beta cDNA libraries carried unique molecular identifiers. Input of 1 to 10 million T cells yielded a few hundred thousand cDNA molecules. TCRdb re-derived calls from the PCR reads in MiXCR, one entry per CDR3 protein. The sample has about 770,000 distinct CDR3 sequences, around 45% seen once. The chain is built from TRBV7-9 and TRBJ2-5; perhaps TRBD2 as D (5 bases). The sequenced material came from blood. The receptor's source is a girl aged 5-17 years with multiple sclerosis. CDR3 loop: CASSLANYQETQYF. In nucleotides, the CDR3 is TGTGCCAGCAGCCTAGCAAACTATCAAGAGACCCAGTACTTC. Together with reference TRBV7-9 and TRBJ2-5, the CDR3 gives the full variable domain: DTGVSQNPRHKITKRGQNVTFRCDPISEHNRLYWYRQTLGQGPEFLTYFQNEAQLEKSRLLSDRFSAERPKGSFSTLEIQRTEQGDSAMYLCASSLANYQETQYFGPGTRLLVL.